This T cell receptor (beta chain) originates from a study of T cell responses to AZD1222 COVID-19 vaccine (dated by TCRdb to the early 2020s). For the wider study: AZD1222 recipients with second doses at about 4 weeks or about 12 weeks were pooled, because spike-specific TCR depth and breadth did not differ between schedules. A total of 230 to 250 trial participants underwent TCR sequencing, of whom 200 to 220 received two doses of AZD1222 and about 25 received two doses of the MenACWY control vaccine. Trial participants were enrolled by age into 18-55, 56-69 and 70-plus year subgroups, with about 150, 27 and 61 TCR-sequenced participants respectively.

The CDR3, from cysteine to phenylalanine, totals 14 residues. The DNA shown is the 42-base CDR3, in frame from base 1. CDR1 is given as MNHNS and CDR2 as SASEGT, both from the germline V gene. V is reduced by 0 bases and J by 4 bases, leaving a spacing of 7 bases between them. The CDR3 regions of human TCRbeta chains were analyzed by immunosequencing. Per the original workflow: TCRs in the repertoires were matched against a reference library of SARS-CoV-2-specific TCRs that had been generated with the MIRA antigen-specificity platform. Breadth meant the fraction of unique TCRs that were SARS-CoV-2-associated, whereas depth meant the fraction of total T cells that were SARS-CoV-2-associated. Using the MIRA data, every spike-specific TCR was mapped to the spike region that the TCR reacted to and assigned to either a CD4 or a CD8 class. Log10-transformed breadth and depth values were compared by one-way ANOVA with Sidak's multiple comparisons tests. TCRdb retrieved this table from immuneACCESS and kept in-frame rearrangements only. Not all clones are present; in checked studies, unresolved V genes account for under half, and no reason is known for the remainder. V and J calls and clone size come straight from that table; D and trimming were deduced from the DNA. The sample table contains over 150,000 clones; only one count was recorded for approximately 92% of them. The ten largest account for about 10% of the sample.

Comment on this clone: Its antigen is not yet known. No much larger clone exists at a distance of one base, and base qualities are not known.

What the time point label conveys for this sample: baseline before first vaccination. Samples from vaccinated people were obtained from the UK trials COV001 and COV002, which included a single-blind randomized controlled phase 2/3 trial of AZD1222 (ChAdOx1 nCoV-19) in healthy adults. For TCRbeta chain sequencing, PBMC samples were collected from trial participants at day 0 and at day 28 after the second dose. On the study overall, not on this receptor specifically: Spike-specific TCR breadth and depth rose significantly after two AZD1222 doses compared with day 0 and with MenACWY recipients. Only five to seven AZD1222 recipients were SARS-CoV-2 seropositive at baseline, limiting conclusions about previously exposed vaccinees. Reportedly, almost half of the unique spike-specific TCRs recognized epitopes lying outside the regions that are mutated in the B.1.351 and B.1.1.7 variants. The 56-69-year group was small, and its depth increase did not reach significance, likely because of low power. Vaccine-associated CD4 TCRs spanned the whole spike protein, with dominant responses in regions 160-218 and 743-854. Participants were mostly white British, with more females than males. The authors suggested clonal diversity may have been underestimated. Because no samples from the day 14 peak response were available, repertoires could be characterized only after the peak T cell response.

The source material was peripheral blood, sampled on day 0 of AZD1222 vaccination. The chain links TRBV6-1 with TRBJ1-5; the best D guess is TRBD1, with 5 bases matching. This TCR came from an adult in good health. The CDR3 is CASSEARGNQPQHF. The nucleotides read TGTGCCAGCAGTGAAGCGCGGGGGAATCAGCCCCAGCATTTT.